One and the same sample provided the 14 T cell receptor beta chains below, sequenced in a study of T cell changes during pregnancy in multiple sclerosis. Some clones are missing from TCRdb's copy, which holds only in-frame ones; the method was immunoSEQ multiplex PCR. The sample carries about 72,000 clones, 91% recorded once. Sample: peripheral blood, taken in the third trimester of pregnancy. These receptors were taken from a female donor in good health, enrolled as a control in a pregnancy study.

The chain combines TRBV6-5 with TRBJ2-7; D may be TRBD2 (5 bases). Trimming removed 6 bases from V and 12 bases from J, with 21 bases in between. This CDR3 region has 13 residues. Germline V gene data show CDR1 as MNHEY and CDR2 as SVGAGI. CDR3 protein: CASSPCRGCDGYF. CDR3 sequence (DNA): TGTGCCAGCAGCCCCTGTCGGGGATGCGACGGGTACTTC.

The chain combines TRBV7-6 with TRBJ2-7, with 10 bases fitting TRBD1. With 1 base clipped from V and 4 bases from J, the junction kept 4 bases outside the gene matches. The germline gives CDR1 SGHVS, CDR2 FNYEAQ. There are 15 residues in the CDR3. The chain's CDR3 is CASSLETGGRYEQYF. CDR3 coding DNA: TGTGCCAGCAGCTTAGAGACAGGGGGCAGGTACGAGCAGTACTTC.

The CDR3: CASSKTGDETQYF. In nucleotides, the CDR3 is TGTGCCAGCAGTAAGACAGGGGACGAGACCCAGTACTTC. The gene calls are TRBV6-6 and TRBJ2-5; TRBD1 agrees at 8 bases. The germline gives CDR1 MNHNY, CDR2 SVGAGI (reference sequence). V gave up 5 bases and J gave up 5 bases; unmatched junction bases: 4. CDR3 length: 13 residues.

This clone was counted once. The chain is built from TRBV27 and TRBJ2-7, with a weak D call TRBD2 (5 bases). The CDR3 runs to 15 residues. CDR1 and CDR2 from the germline V gene are MNHEY and SMNVEV (reference sequence). The V and J ends lost 10 bases and 2 bases respectively, with 21 bases between them. CDR3 sequence (DNA): TGTGCCACCAGAATTGGGCAGTCGGGGACCTACGAGCAGTACTTC. It specifies CATRIGQSGTYEQYF.

The CDR3 DNA is TGTGCCAGCAGCTTCCTCGGGGGGGCAAGCCCCCCCTCTGGAAACACCATATATTTT. The encoded protein is CASSFLGGASPPSGNTIYF. The rearrangement uses TRBV11-2 and TRBJ1-3; D possibly corresponds to TRBD1 (6 bases). The CDR3 covers 19 residues. Germline loops: CDR1 SGHAT, CDR2 FQNNGV. V lost 3 bases and J 0 bases, leaving 21 bases between the germline ends.

The gene calls are TRBV5-1 and TRBJ2-1; 8 bases agree with TRBD2. J gave up 9 bases and V 5 bases, and 16 bases lay outside the gene matches. Germline CDR1 SGHRS, CDR2 YFSETQ. The CDR3 length is 16 residues. As DNA, the CDR3 is TGCGCCAGCAGTCGTAGCGGGGCCAACAACGATCCTGAGCAGTTCTTC. This sequence encodes CASSRSGANNDPEQFF. The full variable domain, its missing parts supplied by reference TRBV5-1 and TRBJ2-1, is KAGVTQTPRYLIKTRGQQVTLSCSPISGHRSVSWYQQTPGQGLQFLFEYFSETQRNKGNFPGRFSGRQFSNSRSEMNVSTLELGDSALYLCASSRSGANNDPEQFFGPGTRLTVL.

The gene calls are TRBV28 and TRBJ1-5; D perhaps matches TRBD1 (5 bases). The CDR3 consists of 15 residues. The V and J ends lost 3 bases and 4 bases respectively, with 13 bases between them. Germline values: CDR1 MDHEN, CDR2 SYDVKM. The CDR3 protein is CASSFERGRNQPQHF. The CDR3 DNA is TGTGCCAGCAGTTTTGAAAGGGGCCGTAATCAGCCCCAGCATTTT. Full variable domain (remainder filled in from reference TRBV28 and TRBJ1-5): DVKVTQSSRYLVKRTGEKVFLECVQDMDHENMFWYRQDPGLGLRLIYFSYDVKMKEKGDIPEGYSVSREKKERFSLILESASTNQTSMYLCASSFERGRNQPQHFGDGTRLSIL.

The chain recombines TRBV5-1 with TRBJ1-5; TRBD1 matches at 12 bases. The CDR3 extends over 20 amino acids. Trimming at V came to 4 bases and at J to 1 base, leaving 15 bases not matched to a gene. Looked up from germline, CDR1 is SGHRS and CDR2 is YFSETQ. The CDR3 spells CASSHNLTGTGGESNQPQHF. The CDR3 nucleotides read TGCGCCAGCAGCCACAACCTAACCGGGACAGGGGGCGAGAGCAATCAGCCCCAGCATTTT.

The J gene is TRBJ2-7, the V gene TRBV6-6; D is perhaps TRBD1 (6 bases). Germline V lookup: CDR1 MNHNY, CDR2 SVGAGI (reference sequence). The CDR3 spans 14 residues. Trimming stripped 6 bases from V and 5 bases from J, with 17 bases between. CDR3 residues: CASRLQGFSHEQYF. CDR3 nucleotide sequence: TGTGCCAGCAGACTACAGGGATTTAGCCACGAGCAGTACTTC.

This chain links TRBV7-9 with TRBJ1-5; no clear D gene. Trimming stripped 5 bases from V and 9 bases from J, with 11 bases between. Germline V lookup: CDR1 SEHNR, CDR2 FQNEAQ (reference sequence). The CDR3 sequence is 12 residues long. CDR3 bases: TGTGCCAGCAGCCTTGATTTCGGGCCCCAGCATTTT. This translates into CASSLDFGPQHF. Complete variable domain (other parts from reference TRBV7-9 and TRBJ1-5): DTGVSQNPRHKITKRGQNVTFRCDPISEHNRLYWYRQTLGQGPEFLTYFQNEAQLEKSRLLSDRFSAERPKGSFSTLEIQRTEQGDSAMYLCASSLDFGPQHFGDGTRLSIL.

This clone was picked up one time. The chain couples TRBV14 to TRBJ2-7; D might be TRBD1 (5 bases). V lost 4 bases, J lost 5 bases, and 27 bases lay in between. CDR1 and CDR2 (germline): SGHDN, FVKESK. The CDR3 runs 18 residues. The CDR3 sequence is CASSPQGRRAAMTHEQYF. The DNA of the CDR3 is TGTGCCAGCAGCCCCCAGGGTCGAAGGGCCGCTATGACCCACGAGCAGTACTTC.

CDR3 region: CASSPGPQLGLGANVLTF. The CDR3, as DNA: TGCGCCAGCAGTCCAGGGCCCCAGTTGGGCCTTGGGGCCAACGTCCTGACTTTC. The chain carries TRBV5-1 and TRBJ2-6, with D perhaps matching TRBD1 (5 bases). Deletions cut 5 bases from V and 3 bases from J, with 21 bases between. Per the germline V gene, CDR1 is SGHRS and CDR2 is YFSETQ. The CDR3 is 18 amino acids. The whole variable domain, filled in from reference TRBV5-1 and TRBJ2-6, reads KAGVTQTPRYLIKTRGQQVTLSCSPISGHRSVSWYQQTPGQGLQFLFEYFSETQRNKGNFPGRFSGRQFSNSRSEMNVSTLELGDSALYLCASSPGPQLGLGANVLTFGAGSRLTVL.

This chain links TRBV5-1 with TRBJ2-7; 9 positions match TRBD1. The V and J ends lost 1 base and 4 bases, in that order; junction bases with no gene match: 6. The CDR3 consists of 15 residues. Per the germline V gene, CDR1 is SGHRS and CDR2 is YFSETQ. DNA for the CDR3: TGCGCCAGCAGCTTGACACGGGACAGGGCGTACGAGCAGTACTTC. Protein product: CASSLTRDRAYEQYF.

The V gene is TRBV4-2, the J gene TRBJ2-1; TRBD2 might be the D (7 bases). From germline, CDR1 is LGHNA and CDR2 YNFKEQ. This CDR3 has 16 amino acids. V was shortened by 4 bases and J by 3 bases, with 16 bases between the two germline ends. This CDR3 is CASSPAEGGVYNEQFF. The CDR3 DNA is TGTGCCAGCAGCCCCGCGGAGGGGGGGGTCTACAATGAGCAGTTCTTC.